One and the same sample provided the 17 T cell receptor beta chains below, sequenced in a study of low-dose radiotherapy and immunotherapy resistance in tumors. First-strand cDNA relied on TRAV- and TRBV-specific primers spanning alpha and beta chains. A constant-region primer paired with the V-primer adapter amplified TCRs over approximately 18 PCR cycles. TCRdb reanalysed the reads using MiXCR and keeps one entry per CDR3 protein. The table shows around 58,000 distinct CDR3 sequences, with roughly 23% occurring only once. The sample's time point: after trial treatment. Treatment denoted: LDRT plus nivolumab, ipilimumab, low-dose cyclophosphamide and aspirin (RACIN trial). The sequences come from PBMCs, collected after low-dose radiotherapy plus immunotherapy. The receptors originated from a male donor with prostate cancer.

This clonotype was detected ten times or more. The chain has TRBV20-1 and TRBJ2-1, with 11 bases matching TRBD2. The CDR3 runs to 17 residues. J gave up 3 bases and V 6 bases, and 13 bases lay outside the gene matches. The germline CDR1 and CDR2 sequences are DFQATT and SNEGSKA (reference sequence). The CDR3 reads CSAERGATSGIYNEQFF. The DNA of the CDR3 is TGCAGTGCAGAGAGAGGGGCGACTAGCGGGATCTACAATGAGCAGTTCTTC.

To note about this clonotype: Given a much more abundant clone one base away, this may be a read error. The CDR3 DNA sequence: TGTGCCAGCAGCTTACGACAGGGTTCGATTAAGCCCCAGCATTTT. Its protein product is CASSLRQGSIKPQHF. The chain combines TRBV27 with TRBJ1-5, with 7 bases identical to TRBD1. Germline lookup yields CDR1 MNHEY and CDR2 SMNVEV (reference sequence). The CDR3 is 15 residues long. Trimming cost V 6 bases and J 8 bases; bases outside gene matches: 13.

This clonotype occurred many times. J is TRBJ1-1 and V is TRBV20-1, with a weak D call TRBD1 (6 bases). Trimming pared 2 bases from V and 2 bases from J, leaving 12 bases between. The CDR3 totals 14 residues. CDR1 is DFQATT, CDR2 SNEGSKA, per germline (reference sequence). The CDR3 DNA is TGCAGTGCTAGAAAATGGGGGGCTAACACTGAAGCTTTCTTT. As protein: CSARKWGANTEAFF.

In its sample, this clonotype was seen many times. The chain employs TRBV28 and TRBJ2-6; no clear D gene. V was clipped by 3 bases and J by 0 bases, with 15 bases between them. Germline CDR1 reads MDHEN; CDR2 reads SYDVKM. CDR3 length: 18 residues. The CDR3 DNA reads TGTGCCAGCAGTTTGATCCCGACAAAGAGCTCTGGGGCCAACGTCCTGACTTTC. It specifies CASSLIPTKSSGANVLTF.

This clonotype showed up many times. The rearrangement links TRBV6-5 to TRBJ2-2; the match to TRBD1 covers 8 bases. The length of the CDR3 is 16 residues. The germline CDR1 and CDR2 sequences are MNHEY and SVGAGI. V lost 6 bases to trimming and J lost 1 base; unmatched junction nucleotides: 7. The CDR3 loop is CASRKPGTGNTGELFF. In DNA form, the CDR3 reads TGTGCCAGCAGAAAACCCGGGACAGGGAACACCGGGGAGCTGTTTTTT.

The chain couples TRBV6-2 or TRBV6-3 to TRBJ1-1, with D tentatively TRBD1 (6 bases). V was shortened by 6 bases and J by 3 bases, with 17 bases between the two germline ends. The germline CDR1 and CDR2 sequences are MNHEY and SVGEGT. The CDR3 loop spans 15 amino acids. The CDR3 nucleotides are TGTGCCAGCAGCAGCCCCGCAGGGGTCGACACTGAAGCTTTCTTT. Its protein is CASSSPAGVDTEAFF.

The sample holds many counts of this clonotype. The chain links TRBV20-1 to TRBJ2-2; TRBD1 is a possible D gene (6 bases). V lost 3 bases, J lost 3 bases, and 14 bases lay in between. There are 15 residues in the CDR3. Germline V gene lookup returns CDR1 DFQATT and CDR2 SNEGSKA (reference sequence). The CDR3 DNA reads as TGCAGTGCTAGTCAGGGGACCTCCGACACCGGGGAGCTGTTTTTT. Encoded protein: CSASQGTSDTGELFF.

In its sample, this clonotype was seen many times. This chain connects TRBV4-1 to TRBJ1-5; 7 positions match TRBD1. Looked up from germline, CDR1 is MGHRA and CDR2 is YSYEKL. This CDR3 has 18 residues. The V and J ends lost 3 bases and 4 bases, in that order; junction bases with no gene match: 15. CDR3 coding DNA: TGCGCCAGCAGCCAGAGGGTAGGGGGCCCATTCGGTAATCAGCCCCAGCATTTT. It codes for CASSQRVGGPFGNQPQHF.

Many counts were recorded for this clonotype. The CDR3 DNA reads as TGTGCCAGCAGCCAAGATGCTAGCGGGAGGGGTTACAATGAGCAGTTCTTC. It encodes CASSQDASGRGYNEQFF. J is TRBJ2-1 and V is TRBV3-1, with 12 bases fitting TRBD2. This CDR3 has 17 residues. V gave up 0 bases and J gave up 4 bases; unmatched junction bases: 4. Germline loops: CDR1 LGHDT, CDR2 YNNKEL (reference sequence).

Concerning this clonotype: This is likely an artifact of a read error, given a far larger clone one base away. The gene calls are TRBV12-3 or TRBV12-4 and TRBJ2-3; the match to TRBD2 covers 7 bases. J lost 6 bases, V lost 6 bases, and 15 bases had no gene match. The length of the CDR3 is 16 residues. The CDR3: CASSTSTSRALDTQYF. The DNA of the CDR3 is TGTGCCAGCAGCACCTCGACTAGCAGGGCGCTCGATACGCAGTATTTT.

J is TRBJ1-5 and V is TRBV4-3; D is ambiguous. Germline V lookup: CDR1 LGHNA, CDR2 YSLEER. This CDR3 is 14 amino acids long. Trimming removed 1 base from V and 6 bases from J, with 10 bases in between. CDR3 region: CASSQGGYGQPQHF. The CDR3 DNA reads TGCGCCAGCAGCCAAGGAGGGTACGGTCAGCCCCAGCATTTT.

This sequence joins TRBV5-1 and TRBJ1-1, with D tentatively TRBD1 (6 bases). V lost 2 bases to trimming and J lost 3 bases, with 8 bases between them. Germline loops: CDR1 SGHRS, CDR2 YFSETQ. The CDR3 consists of 13 residues. The CDR3 nucleotides read TGCGCCAGCAGCTTACAGGGATACACTGAAGCTTTCTTT. Amino acids: CASSLQGYTEAFF.

This clonotype was seen repeatedly, ten times or more. This rearrangement joins TRBV5-1 to TRBJ2-7; D may be TRBD1 or TRBD2 (5 bases each). The CDR3 is 12 amino acids. Trimming pared 4 bases from V and 11 bases from J, leaving 16 bases between. The germline CDR1 and CDR2 sequences are SGHRS and YFSETQ. DNA of the CDR3: TGCGCCAGCAGCCAACCAGGGAGTATGGAGTACTTC. It is translated as CASSQPGSMEYF.

At least ten counts were recorded for this clonotype. The V gene is TRBV4-1, the J gene TRBJ1-1; a weak D match, TRBD1 (5 bases). The CDR3 covers 16 residues. V lost 3 bases, J lost 5 bases, and 19 bases lay in between. The germline CDR1 and CDR2 sequences are MGHRA and YSYEKL. CDR3 protein: CASSHWGRTRATEAFF. The DNA of the CDR3 is TGCGCCAGCAGCCATTGGGGACGGACCAGAGCAACTGAAGCTTTCTTT.

This clonotype came up many times. The chain carries TRBV6-2 or TRBV6-3 and TRBJ1-1, with unresolved D. The CDR3 contains 13 residues. Germline CDR1 and CDR2: MNHEY and SVGEGT. The V and J ends lost 8 bases and 5 bases respectively, with 15 bases between them. CDR3 loop: CASPNRAKTEAFF. As DNA, the CDR3 is TGTGCCAGCCCGAACCGTGCCAAGACTGAAGCTTTCTTT.

This clonotype came up many times. The rearrangement joins TRBV5-6 to TRBJ1-2; perhaps TRBD1 as D (5 bases). Trimming cost V 3 bases and J 8 bases, with 11 bases left between them. The length of the CDR3 is 12 residues. Germline V CDR1 and CDR2: SGHDT, YYEEEE. CDR3 in amino acids: CASSSGRGGYTF. The DNA for the CDR3 is TGTGCCAGCAGCTCTGGGAGGGGCGGCTACACCTTC.

This clonotype has ten or more counts. The rearrangement joins TRBV7-9 to TRBJ2-1, with D hard to call. The CDR3 consists of 14 residues. Per germline, CDR1 SEHNR and CDR2 FQNEAQ (reference sequence). Trimming removed 1 base at V and 10 bases at J, with 14 bases between. DNA for the CDR3: TGTGCCAGCAGCTTAGGGGTTGGGATTTTGGAGCAGTTCTTC. Translating it yields CASSLGVGILEQFF.